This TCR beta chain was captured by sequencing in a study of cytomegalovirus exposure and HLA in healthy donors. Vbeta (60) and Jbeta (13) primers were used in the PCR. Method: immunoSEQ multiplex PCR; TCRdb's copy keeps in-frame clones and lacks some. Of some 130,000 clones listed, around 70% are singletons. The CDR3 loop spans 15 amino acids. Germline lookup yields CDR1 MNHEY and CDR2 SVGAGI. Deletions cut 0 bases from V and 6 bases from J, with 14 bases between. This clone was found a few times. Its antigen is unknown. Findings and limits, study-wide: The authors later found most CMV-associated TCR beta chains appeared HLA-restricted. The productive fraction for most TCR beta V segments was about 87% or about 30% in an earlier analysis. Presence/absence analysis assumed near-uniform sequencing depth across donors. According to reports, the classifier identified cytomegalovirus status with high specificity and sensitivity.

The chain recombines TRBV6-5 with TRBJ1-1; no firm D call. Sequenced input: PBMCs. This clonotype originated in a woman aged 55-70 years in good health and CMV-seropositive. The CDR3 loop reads CASSYSGHKGAEAFF. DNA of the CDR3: TGTGCCAGCAGTTACTCTGGGCATAAAGGCGCTGAAGCTTTCTTT.